A single sample is the source of the 11 T cell receptor beta chains below, sequenced in a study of tumor-infiltrating lymphocytes in glioblastoma multiforme. Multiple V-beta primers and a C-beta primer amplified TCRB from RNA. Using its own MiXCR run on the multiplex PCR reads, TCRdb lists one record per CDR3 protein. The data show 9,000 to 13,000 distinct CDR3 sequences, around 68% seen once. Sequencing input: brain tumor tissue. The source is a male donor with glioblastoma.

This clonotype was seen a handful of times. The junction departs from the called germline gene at one end, perhaps through a read error. DNA of the CDR3: TGCAGTGCTAGAGTCGGTGAAAAACTGCTTTTT. Translated, it gives CSARVGEKLLF. This chain joins TRBV20-1 and TRBJ1-4; D is ambiguous. Germline V gene data show CDR1 as DFQATT and CDR2 as SNEGSKA (reference sequence). The CDR3 has 11 amino acids.

This clonotype appeared a single time. A much larger clone differs from this one at a single base, so this may be a read error. The CDR3 end shows no conserved phenylalanine or tryptophan, and so a read error is likely. CDR3 nucleotides: TGTGCCAGCAGCGCCGGACAGTATAATTCACCCCTCCACTTG. Translating gives CASSAGQYNSPLHL. The chain has TRBV11-2 and TRBJ1-6; D is perhaps TRBD1 (6 bases). This CDR3 region has 14 residues. Trimming cost V 5 bases and J 4 bases, with 9 bases left between them. Per germline, CDR1 SGHAT and CDR2 FQNNGV.

CDR3 in DNA: TGTGCCAGTGTAGAGGGTCGAGGGAGTGAGCAGTTCTTC. It specifies CASVEGRGSEQFF. The rearrangement links TRBV13 to TRBJ2-1; TRBD2 might be the D (5 bases). Trimming removed 9 bases from V and 9 bases from J, with 18 bases in between. The CDR3 has 13 residues. CDR1 and CDR2 from the germline V gene are PRHDT and FYEKMQ (reference sequence).

A word on this clonotype: An end of the junction does not agree with germline; a read error may underlie this. This rearrangement joins TRBV5-4 to TRBJ2-1; 9 bases line up with TRBD2. The germline CDR1 and CDR2 sequences are SGHNT and YYREEE (reference sequence). The CDR3 has 15 amino acids. CDR3 protein: CVSSLAGRGDNEQFF. The CDR3, as DNA: TGTGTCAGCAGCCTAGCGGGGCGGGGGGACAATGAGCAGTTCTTC.

The chain is built from TRBV7-8 and TRBJ1-2, with a tentative D call TRBD1 (6 bases). The CDR3 is made up of 14 amino acids. Germline-derived CDR1 and CDR2 are SGHVS and FQNEAQ. Trimming left V 10 bases short and J 4 bases short, with 19 bases between. The CDR3 bases are TGTGCCACCACCCTGACAGGTTTTAGCTATGGCTACACCTTC. It translates to CATTLTGFSYGYTF.

With respect to this clonotype: An end of the junction does not agree with germline; a read error may underlie this. The chain links TRBV5-4 to TRBJ2-3; maybe TRBD2 (5 bases). This CDR3 is 13 amino acids long. CDR1 is SGHNT, CDR2 YYREEE, per germline (reference sequence). CDR3 nucleotide sequence: TGTGCGAGCAGCCGGACTCTAAGAGATACGCAGTATTTT. Translated: CASSRTLRDTQYF.

This clonotype turned up a few times. One base away lies a much larger clone, so this may be a sequencing read error. The rearrangement uses TRBV15 and TRBJ2-2; D perhaps matches TRBD2 (6 bases). The CDR3 loop spans 14 amino acids. From germline, CDR1 is LNHNV and CDR2 YYDKDF (reference sequence). The CDR3 nucleotides are TGTGCCACCAGCGACCGCCCTTTCGCCGGGGGGCTGTTTTTT. Translation gives CATSDRPFAGGLFF.

For this clonotype: A read error may account for a junction end that differs from germline. V gene TRBV20-1 combines with J gene TRBJ2-1; 13 positions agree with TRBD2. The CDR3 is 16 amino acids. CDR1 DFQATT and CDR2 SNEGSKA come from the germline V gene (reference sequence). The CDR3, as DNA: TGCAGTTCTAGTCGACCGGGACTAGCGGGAATGAATGAGCAGCCCTTC. It yields the protein CSSSRPGLAGMNEQPF.

Concerning this clonotype: The junction departs from germline at one end; a sequencing error may be responsible. DNA for the CDR3: TGCGACAGCAGCTGGGAGACAGGGGGTTCAACTAACGAAAAACTGTTTTTT. Translating gives CDSSWETGGSTNEKLFF. The J gene is TRBJ1-4, the V gene TRBV5-1, with 9 bases aligning to TRBD1. The CDR3 has 17 amino acids. Germline-derived CDR1 and CDR2 are SGHRS and YFSETQ.

This clonotype was detected only a few times. This chain uses TRBV20-1 with TRBJ2-3; D is tentatively TRBD1 or TRBD2 (5 bases each). V lost 4 bases, J lost 3 bases, and 17 bases lay in between. Germline assignment: CDR1 DFQATT and CDR2 SNEGSKA (reference sequence). This CDR3 contains 15 residues. CDR3 bases: TGCAGTGCTAACCACGGGACGGACTCGACAGATACGCAGTATTTT. Protein product: CSANHGTDSTDTQYF.

Comment on this clonotype: This CDR3 is missing its conserved last phenylalanine or tryptophan, likely due to a read error. The CDR3 region is CASSGGPSPGNTIYL. The CDR3 nucleotides read TGTGCCAGCAGCGGCGGACCCTCTCCTGGAAACACCATATATCTT. V usage is TRBV7-9 and J usage is TRBJ1-3; D gene uncertain. The length of the CDR3 is 15 residues. Deletions cut 5 bases from V and 2 bases from J, with 13 bases between. Looked up from germline, CDR1 is SEHNR and CDR2 is FQNEAQ (reference sequence).